What follows are 26 T cell receptor beta chains derived from one specimen sequenced in a study of cytomegalovirus exposure and HLA in healthy donors. The method was immunoSEQ multiplex PCR; TCRdb's version includes in-frame clones alone and lacks a portion of them. The data contain 250,000 to 400,000 clones, roughly 90% of them singletons. The specimen sequenced was PBMCs. These receptors originate from a woman aged 30 to 39 in good health and CMV-seropositive.

This clone has a single count. This rearrangement joins TRBV25-1 to TRBJ2-7; 7 bases are shared with TRBD1. The CDR3 runs 15 residues. In germline, CDR1 is MGHDK, CDR2 SYGVNS. V was clipped by 4 bases and J by 0 bases; unmatched bases: 6. CDR3 loop: CASSGRQGGSYEQYF. The CDR3 DNA reads as TGTGCCAGCAGTGGCCGACAGGGTGGCTCCTACGAGCAGTACTTC.

This sequence joins TRBV6-1 and TRBJ2-1; D perhaps matches TRBD1 (6 bases). Germline assignment: CDR1 MNHNS and CDR2 SASEGT. V dropped 3 bases and J dropped 3 bases, with 15 bases sitting between them. The CDR3 contains 16 residues. As DNA, the CDR3 is TGTGCCAGCAGTGACCCCCCGGGACAACTCTACAATGAGCAGTTCTTC. This gives the protein CASSDPPGQLYNEQFF.

The chain recombines TRBV4-3 with TRBJ2-7; TRBD1 matches at 11 bases. Germline CDR1 is LGHNA and CDR2 is YSLEER. V lost 4 bases and J lost 6; bases outside the gene matches: 5. The CDR3 sequence is 14 residues long. The CDR3 DNA is TGCGCCAGCAGCCCGGGGACAGGGGGTGGCGAGCAGTACTTC. This translates into CASSPGTGGGEQYF.

V gene TRBV6-5 combines with J gene TRBJ2-7; D ambiguous. The CDR3 covers 11 residues. Germline V gene lookup returns CDR1 MNHEY and CDR2 SVGAGI. Trimming pared 6 bases from V and 4 bases from J, leaving 7 bases between. The CDR3 nucleotides read TGTGCCAGCAGGATGGTATACGAGCAGTACTTC. Protein product: CASRMVYEQYF.

The chain has TRBV9 and TRBJ2-2; no firm D call. The CDR3 consists of 12 residues. Germline V gives CDR1 SGDLS, CDR2 YYNGEE. V dropped 1 base and J dropped 7 bases, with 5 bases sitting between them. The CDR3 bases are TGTGCCAGCAGCGTAAGTCTCGGGGAGCTGTTTTTT. This translates into CASSVSLGELFF.

The gene calls are TRBV7-9 and TRBJ2-6; D unresolved. CDR3 length: 16 residues. The V gene lost 2 bases and the J gene lost 0 bases, with 8 bases spanning the gap. CDR1 is SEHNR and CDR2 is FQNEAQ in the germline V gene (reference sequence). The CDR3 protein is CASSLYKTSGANVLTF. The CDR3 nucleotides read TGTGCCAGCAGCTTATACAAGACCTCTGGGGCCAACGTCCTGACTTTC.

The chain is built from TRBV5-5 and TRBJ1-2; 8 positions match TRBD1. V lost 3 bases, J lost 6 bases, and 7 bases stayed unmatched. CDR3 length: 14 amino acids. CDR1 SGHKS and CDR2 YYEKEE come from the germline V gene (reference sequence). The CDR3 protein is CASSSIQGADGYTF. The CDR3 nucleotides are TGTGCCAGCAGCTCAATCCAGGGGGCGGATGGCTACACCTTC.

The chain has TRBV4-1 and TRBJ2-7; D might be TRBD2 (5 bases). Between the trimmed V and J ends, which lost 1 base and 6 bases, there was a span of 25 bases. There are 18 residues in the CDR3. Germline V gene data show CDR1 as MGHRA and CDR2 as YSYEKL. In DNA, the CDR3 is TGCGCCAGCAGCCAAGGCTTCCCCCAACTAGGGCCCCATTCCGAGCAGTACTTC. Translation: CASSQGFPQLGPHSEQYF.

This chain connects TRBV6-1 to TRBJ2-7, with 9 bases that match TRBD2. This CDR3 is built from 14 residues. The germline V gene has CDR1 MNHNS and CDR2 SASEGT. Losses at the gene ends were 8 bases for V and 0 bases for J; bases not matched to a gene: 5. The CDR3 loop reads CASQLAGLSYEQYF. CDR3 sequence (DNA): TGTGCCAGCCAACTAGCGGGCCTCTCCTACGAGCAGTACTTC.

As DNA, the CDR3 is TGTGCCAGCAGTTTAGTTGGGACAGGGGGCCACGAGCAGTACTTC. Its protein is CASSLVGTGGHEQYF. The chain is built from TRBV28 and TRBJ2-7; TRBD1 matches at 12 bases. The CDR3 has 15 amino acids. V was clipped by 2 bases and J by 5 bases; unmatched bases: 4. Germline lookup yields CDR1 MDHEN and CDR2 SYDVKM.

V usage is TRBV6-1 and J usage is TRBJ1-6; possibly TRBD1 for D (6 bases). CDR1 MNHNS and CDR2 SASEGT come from the germline V gene. This CDR3 is built from 15 residues. Trimming pared 1 base from V and 7 bases from J, leaving 11 bases between. The CDR3 spells CASSEVVRGNSPLHF. The CDR3, as DNA: TGTGCCAGCAGTGAAGTGGTCAGGGGCAATTCACCCCTCCACTTT.

The rearrangement uses TRBV6-5 and TRBJ1-1; a weak D match, TRBD1 (5 bases). CDR3 length: 15 amino acids. Trimming took off 2 bases at V and 0 bases at J, with 10 bases between the two ends. The germline CDR1 and CDR2 sequences are MNHEY and SVGAGI. In DNA form, the CDR3 reads TGTGCCAGCAGTTACACGTTGGGGGTGAACACTGAAGCTTTCTTT. This codes for CASSYTLGVNTEAFF.

The chain links TRBV7-9 to TRBJ1-1; D call uncertain. CDR1 and CDR2 from the germline V gene are SEHNR and FQNEAQ (reference sequence). V gave up 5 bases and J gave up 2 bases, with 15 bases separating them. There are 15 residues in the CDR3. As DNA, the CDR3 is TGTGCCAGCAGCGCAGCCGTCCTATCAAACACTGAAGCTTTCTTT. Amino acid sequence: CASSAAVLSNTEAFF.

This clone was detected once. V gene TRBV6-5 combines with J gene TRBJ1-1, with D perhaps matching TRBD1 (5 bases). The CDR3 has 13 amino acids. Germline lookup yields CDR1 MNHEY and CDR2 SVGAGI. V lost 4 bases and J lost 4, with 10 bases in between. In DNA, the CDR3 is TGTGCCAGCAGTTGGGACGGGAGCACTGAAGCTTTCTTT. It codes for CASSWDGSTEAFF.

This chain joins TRBV12-5 and TRBJ2-5; D is unclear. Trimming cost V 1 base and J 2 bases, with 2 bases left between them. This CDR3 comprises 12 residues. Germline assignment: CDR1 LGHNT and CDR2 FRNRAP. CDR3 in amino acids: CASGLGQETQYF. As DNA, the CDR3 is TGTGCTAGTGGTTTGGGGCAAGAGACCCAGTACTTC.

This rearrangement joins TRBV30 to TRBJ1-6, with a weak D call TRBD1 (6 bases). Germline CDR1 and CDR2: GTSNPN and SVGIG (reference sequence). The V end was cut by 0 bases, the J end by 7 bases, with 10 bases between. CDR3 length: 14 amino acids. The CDR3 DNA follows: TGTGCCTGGAGTGTCGGGGGGCCCAATTCACCCCTCCACTTT. Translation gives CAWSVGGPNSPLHF.

The chain is built from TRBV6-6 and TRBJ2-7; TRBD2 matches at 13 bases. Germline lookup yields CDR1 MNHNY and CDR2 SVGAGI (reference sequence). Trimming at V came to 2 bases and at J to 6 bases, leaving 7 bases not matched to a gene. The CDR3 has 16 residues. The CDR3 spells CASSYGGTSGVGEQYF. The CDR3 nucleotides are TGTGCCAGCAGTTACGGGGGGACTAGCGGGGTTGGCGAGCAGTACTTC.

This clone has more than one count but fewer than ten. For the CDR3, the DNA is TGTGCCAGCAGCAGAGCCAACAATCAGCCCCAGCATTTT. Translation gives CASSRANNQPQHF. The gene calls are TRBV7-9 and TRBJ1-5; D is undetermined. The CDR3 length is 13 residues. The V gene lost 5 bases and the J gene lost 3 bases, with 8 bases spanning the gap. Germline CDR1 reads SEHNR; CDR2 reads FQNEAQ (reference sequence).

The chain has TRBV7-9 and TRBJ2-2, with TRBD1 identical over 7 bases. The trim removed 5 bases at V and 5 bases at J, leaving 11 bases unmatched. The V gene's germline CDR1 is SEHNR and CDR2 FQNEAQ (reference sequence). The CDR3 has 16 amino acids. CDR3 nucleotide sequence: TGTGCCAGCAGCGAGCCGACAGGGAGACGGACCGGGGAGCTGTTTTTT. This translates into CASSEPTGRRTGELFF.

For this clone: Additional DNA sequences in this sample encode the identical CDR3. This rearrangement joins TRBV7-3 to TRBJ2-1, with 10 bases lining up with TRBD2. The ends lost 0 bases at V and 5 bases at J; junction bases unmatched: 1. The CDR3 has 15 amino acids. Germline V gene lookup returns CDR1 SGHTA and CDR2 FQGTGA. CDR3 sequence reads: CASSLTSGGNNEQFF. In DNA form, the CDR3 reads TGTGCCAGCAGCTTAACTAGCGGGGGGAACAATGAGCAGTTCTTC.

The rearrangement joins TRBV9 to TRBJ2-3, with TRBD2 matching 13 bases. The length of the CDR3 is 17 residues. Per germline, CDR1 SGDLS and CDR2 YYNGEE. Germline trimming cut 4 bases from V and 2 bases from J; bases unmatched to any gene: 7. The CDR3: CASSTTSGGPNTDTQYF. The CDR3 nucleotides are TGTGCCAGCAGCACGACTAGCGGGGGGCCTAACACAGATACGCAGTATTTT.

This chain uses TRBV27 with TRBJ2-2; D is unclear. Germline CDR1 is MNHEY and CDR2 is SMNVEV (reference sequence). The CDR3 loop spans 11 amino acids. V was clipped by 3 bases and J by 6 bases, with 2 bases between them. The CDR3 protein is CASSFAGELFF. In nucleotides, the CDR3 is TGTGCCAGCAGTTTCGCCGGGGAGCTGTTTTTT.

A single count supports this clone. This sequence joins TRBV27 and TRBJ1-1; D is undetermined. From germline, CDR1 is MNHEY and CDR2 SMNVEV (reference sequence). The CDR3 consists of 13 residues. V lost 2 bases and J lost 5, with 9 bases in between. This CDR3 reads CASSLGRRTEAFF. Here the CDR3 DNA reads TGTGCCAGCAGTTTAGGTCGCCGGACTGAAGCTTTCTTT.

The genes are TRBV6-5 and TRBJ2-5; possible D gene TRBD2, 5 bases. Germline CDR1 MNHEY, CDR2 SVGAGI. This CDR3 spans 14 amino acids. V lost 7 bases, J lost 5 bases, and 17 bases lay in between. The CDR3 coding sequence is TGTGCCAGCACTCGCTCCGGGATATGGGAGACCCAGTACTTC. It codes for CASTRSGIWETQYF.

The chain joins TRBV5-1 to TRBJ2-2; no reliable D call. The germline CDR1 and CDR2 sequences are SGHRS and YFSETQ. The CDR3 is 14 residues long. V lost 3 bases to trimming and J lost 7 bases, with 13 bases between them. The CDR3 coding sequence is TGCGCCAGCAGCTACCAGACGGGTCTCGGGGAGCTGTTTTTT. It is translated as CASSYQTGLGELFF.

The rearrangement uses TRBV4-1 and TRBJ2-7, with a weak D call TRBD1 (6 bases). In germline, CDR1 is MGHRA, CDR2 YSYEKL. The ends were cut back, 0 bases at V and 5 bases at J, with 14 bases in the middle. This CDR3 is 15 amino acids long. The chain's CDR3 is CASSQESLGGDEQYF. CDR3 nucleotide sequence: TGCGCCAGCAGCCAAGAATCGCTAGGGGGAGACGAGCAGTACTTC.